The present TCR beta chain was sequenced within a study of cytomegalovirus exposure and HLA in healthy donors. The study ran its PCR with 60 Vbeta and 13 Jbeta primers. Libraries were prepared by immunoSEQ multiplex PCR; TCRdb keeps only in-frame clonotypes and omits some of them. Of some 110,000 clones in the sample, 69% were seen once. Germline V gives CDR1 MDHEN, CDR2 SYDVKM. Deletions cut 8 bases from V and 5 bases from J, with 15 bases between. This CDR3 region has 14 residues. This receptor was identified in a man aged 25 to 45 in good health and CMV-seronegative. This chain links TRBV28 with TRBJ2-2; TRBD2 might be the D (6 bases). The sequencing sample was made of PBMCs. CDR3 coding DNA: TGTGCCAGCGGTGGGCAGGGACTGACCGGGGAGCTGTTTTTT. It translates to CASGGQGLTGELFF.